The T cell receptor (beta chain) described here comes from a study of T cells after yellow fever vaccination. Study in general: Low-cell-number fractions were prepared with SMART-Seq v4 Ultra Low Input.

Study-wide points: The secondary response was weaker, and its peak arrived faster, on day 5 versus 15. Sorted repertoires could include abundant contaminating clonotypes from bulk cells. A small proportion of clonotypes was detected in both the CD4 and CD8 compartments.

This clonotype has ten or more counts. Its target is unknown. TCRdb recomputed calls from the 5' RACE reads with MiXCR, one row per CDR3 protein. The sample lists tens of thousands of distinct CDR3 sequences, more than 5.5% occurring once. This CDR3 contains 17 residues. With 4 bases clipped from V and 5 bases from J, the junction kept 15 bases outside the gene matches. CDR1 and CDR2 from the germline V gene are MNHEY and SVGAGI. The clonotype was recovered from a man younger than 30 who received the YFV17D yellow fever vaccine. V and J are TRBV6-5 and TRBJ2-3, with 7 bases matching TRBD2. The specimen comprised CD8+ T cells sorted from PBMCs, sampled around 5 days after the first yellow fever vaccination. For the CDR3, the DNA is TGTGCCAGCAGTTTCTCCCTCGATGGGGAGGGACGAGATACGCAGTATTTT. Protein product: CASSFSLDGEGRDTQYF.